These 19 T cell receptor beta chains share one sample of origin, sequenced in a study of blood T cell repertoires in COVID-19. Assay: immunoSEQ multiplex PCR; the TCRdb copy retains only in-frame clones and omits some. The table includes some 100,000 clones, roughly 92% detected once. Sequencing input: peripheral blood. These receptors all stem from a man between 65 and 80 years old with acute or convalescent COVID-19.

The chain recombines TRBV7-2 with TRBJ1-2, with no clear D. Per germline, CDR1 SGHTA and CDR2 FQGNSA. Trimming shortened V by 0 bases and J by 6 bases, and 14 bases separated the two germline ends. The CDR3 spans 15 residues. Here the CDR3 DNA reads TGTGCCAGCAGCTTAGCCCCAGGAGGGAAGAATGGCTACACCTTC. Amino acid sequence: CASSLAPGGKNGYTF.

This chain uses TRBV3-1 (or the pseudogene TRBV3-2) with TRBJ1-4; D is perhaps TRBD1 (6 bases). The CDR3 loop spans 17 amino acids. Looked up from germline, CDR1 is LGHDT and CDR2 is YNNKEL (reference sequence). V lost 1 base and J 1 base, leaving 13 bases between the germline ends. The CDR3 reads CASSQVGRGRTNEKLFF. Written as DNA, the CDR3 is TGTGCCAGCAGCCAAGTTGGCAGGGGCCGAACTAATGAAAAACTGTTTTTT.

V usage is TRBV3-1 (or the pseudogene TRBV3-2) and J usage is TRBJ1-1, with D perhaps matching TRBD1 (5 bases). The V and J ends lost 1 base and 4 bases respectively, with 10 bases between them. The CDR3 is 14 amino acids. Per germline, CDR1 LGHDT and CDR2 YNNKEL (reference sequence). CDR3 nucleotide sequence: TGTGCCAGCAGCCAAGGGCAGGGTGGCACTGAAGCTTTCTTT. This codes for CASSQGQGGTEAFF.

The V gene is TRBV7-3, the J gene TRBJ2-1; 7 bases align to TRBD1. In germline, CDR1 is SGHTA, CDR2 FQGTGA. The CDR3 sequence is 19 residues long. Germline trimming cut 1 base from V and 1 base from J; bases unmatched to any gene: 13. The CDR3 sequence: CASSLSGGRQGPSYNEQFF. Written as DNA, the CDR3 is TGTGCCAGCAGCTTAAGCGGCGGAAGACAGGGCCCTTCCTACAATGAGCAGTTCTTC.

The CDR3 DNA reads TGTGCCAGCAGTTACCGGGGGCCCCAGCATTTT. Translating gives CASSYRGPQHF. This chain uses TRBV12-3 or TRBV12-4 with TRBJ1-5, with no clear D. The ends were cut back, 4 bases at V and 9 bases at J, with 7 bases in the middle. The CDR3 spans 11 residues.

The chain links TRBV2 to TRBJ1-1; TRBD1 might be the D (5 bases). V lost 8 bases to trimming and J lost 3 bases, with 16 bases between them. Germline values: CDR1 SNHLY, CDR2 FYNNEI. CDR3 length equals 14 residues. The CDR3 DNA sequence: TGTGCCAGCCTCGGTCAGGGCAGCCACACTGAAGCTTTCTTT. Its translation: CASLGQGSHTEAFF.

J is TRBJ1-3 and V is TRBV5-1; 9 positions match TRBD1. Germline CDR1 is SGHRS and CDR2 is YFSETQ. The CDR3 runs to 17 residues. The J segment lost 4 bases and the V segment lost 0 bases, leaving 8 bases of the junction unmatched. The CDR3 DNA sequence: TGCGCCAGCAGCTTGGACAGGGGGCCGTTAGGAGGAAACACCATATATTTT. Its translation: CASSLDRGPLGGNTIYF.

The genes are TRBV4-1 and TRBJ2-3, with 10 positions matching TRBD2. Trimming took 4 bases from V and 0 from J; bases not matched to a gene: 1. CDR1 is MGHRA and CDR2 is YSYEKL in the germline V gene. The CDR3 is 15 residues long. CDR3 sequence: CASSLSGGSTDTQYF. The CDR3 DNA is TGCGCCAGCAGCCTTAGCGGGGGGAGCACAGATACGCAGTATTTT.

J is TRBJ2-2 and V is TRBV3-1 (or the pseudogene TRBV3-2), with 12 bases lining up with TRBD2. V lost 3 bases and J lost 4; bases outside the gene matches: 3. The CDR3 totals 16 residues. Germline CDR1 and CDR2: LGHDT and YNNKEL (reference sequence). The CDR3 reads CASSHLAGGPTGELFF. The CDR3 DNA sequence: TGTGCCAGCAGCCACCTAGCGGGAGGGCCCACCGGGGAGCTGTTTTTT.

This clone was recorded once. V usage is TRBV2 and J usage is TRBJ1-1, with a weak D call TRBD1 (6 bases). Between the trimmed V and J ends, which lost 5 bases and 5 bases, there was a span of 12 bases. The germline gives CDR1 SNHLY, CDR2 FYNNEI. The CDR3 covers 13 residues. CDR3 coding DNA: TGTGCCAGCAGTAGACAGGATGTGACTGAAGCTTTCTTT. This translates into CASSRQDVTEAFF.

The rearrangement uses TRBV5-1 and TRBJ1-3; D ambiguous. The V end lost 4 bases, the J end lost 2 bases, and 7 bases lay between the germline ends. The germline V gene encodes CDR1 SGHRS and CDR2 YFSETQ. The CDR3 consists of 13 residues. CDR3 in amino acids: CASSPGTGNTIYF. CDR3 coding DNA: TGCGCCAGCAGCCCGGGGACTGGAAACACCATATATTTT.

The genes are TRBV19 and TRBJ1-5; 8 bases fit TRBD1. The CDR3 covers 14 residues. Germline lookup yields CDR1 LNHDA and CDR2 SQIVND (reference sequence). V shed 4 bases and J 10 bases; nucleotides not matched to a gene: 9. CDR3 amino acids: CASSTSGTGVPQHF. The CDR3 nucleotides read TGTGCCAGTAGTACCTCCGGGACAGGAGTACCCCAGCATTTT.

The chain carries TRBV7-2 and TRBJ2-3; D possibly corresponds to TRBD1 (5 bases). Trimming removed 5 bases at V and 2 bases at J, with 11 bases between. Germline V gene sequence: CDR1 SGHTA, CDR2 FQGNSA. The CDR3 runs to 14 residues. CDR3 coding DNA: TGTGCCAGCAGCCGGTACAGGTTCACAGATACGCAGTATTTT. Translating it yields CASSRYRFTDTQYF.

A note on this clone: One junction end does not reproduce the germline sequence, and a read error may be involved. The rearrangement joins TRBV11-2 to TRBJ2-4; 14 nucleotides match TRBD2. The CDR3 length is 19 residues. Germline-derived CDR1 and CDR2 are SGHAT and FQNNGV. CDR3 residues: CASSLVGTSGGKPPNVQYF. The CDR3 DNA sequence: TGTGCCAGCAGCTTAGTAGGGACTAGCGGGGGAAAACCACCAAACGTTCAGTACTTC.

The chain recombines TRBV6-6 with TRBJ2-1; D remains ambiguous. V lost 6 bases to trimming and J lost 2 bases, with 14 bases between them. The CDR3 is made up of 15 amino acids. CDR1 and CDR2 from the germline V gene are MNHNY and SVGAGI (reference sequence). The CDR3 is CASSRYVLPYNEQFF. CDR3 bases: TGTGCCAGCAGCCGATATGTTCTTCCCTACAATGAGCAGTTCTTC.

This clone was counted once. The chain links TRBV6-6 to TRBJ2-7; possibly TRBD1 for D (6 bases). Trimming cost V 5 bases and J 6 bases, with 14 bases left between them. This CDR3 contains 13 residues. Germline-derived CDR1 and CDR2 are MNHNY and SVGAGI (reference sequence). The CDR3 DNA reads as TGTGCCAGCAGTACGCAGGGGAGCGGCGAGCAGTACTTC. Translated: CASSTQGSGEQYF.

This clone was counted a single time. This chain uses TRBV18 with TRBJ1-1, with 8 positions matching TRBD1. This CDR3 has 15 amino acids. V was clipped by 7 bases and J by 1 base; unmatched bases: 8. CDR1 and CDR2 (germline): KGHSH, LQKENI. CDR3 amino acids: CASYLTGATNTEAFF. The CDR3 nucleotides are TGTGCCAGCTATTTGACAGGGGCGACGAACACTGAAGCTTTCTTT.

This chain joins TRBV10-2 and TRBJ1-5; 7 bases line up with TRBD1. This CDR3 has 13 residues. J gave up 4 bases and V 7 bases, and 4 bases lay outside the gene matches. The germline CDR1 and CDR2 sequences are WSHSY and SAAADI. The CDR3 region is CASTRQGNQPQHF. The CDR3 DNA follows: TGCGCCAGCACCCGACAGGGTAATCAGCCCCAGCATTTT.

This rearrangement joins TRBV29-1 to TRBJ1-1; TRBD1 might be the D (6 bases). Germline V gives CDR1 SQVTM, CDR2 ANQGSEA. The V and J ends lost 6 bases and 5 bases respectively, with 13 bases between them. There are 12 residues in the CDR3. CDR3 sequence (DNA): TGCAGCGTCAATCCAACAGGGACTGAAGCTTTCTTT. Protein sequence: CSVNPTGTEAFF.